Presented here are 22 T cell receptor beta chains from one specimen sequenced in a study of blood T cell repertoires in COVID-19 (dated by TCRdb to about 2020). Libraries were constructed by the immunoSEQ multiplex PCR assay. This is the immuneACCESS table as TCRdb keeps it, with only in-frame sequences that have V and J called. A part of the clones is gone; compared with another copy, unresolved V genes explain less than half, and the rest is unexplained. For this sample there are 60,000 to 65,000 clones; 75% to 80% appear just once. The ten largest clones represent roughly half of the sample. Input material: peripheral blood. The receptors were sampled from a woman at least 80 years old with acute or convalescent COVID-19.

This clone was found many times. The chain uses TRBV12-3 or TRBV12-4 and TRBJ1-1; D perhaps matches TRBD1 (6 bases). CDR3 size: 13 residues. With 6 bases removed from V and 4 bases from J, the gap between germline ends came to 12 bases. The CDR3 is CASSRQARTEAFF. CDR3 in DNA: TGTGCCAGCAGCCGACAGGCCCGCACTGAAGCTTTCTTT.

This clone was seen a single time. The chain recombines TRBV6-2 or TRBV6-3 with TRBJ2-7; unclear D gene. This CDR3 has 13 amino acids. Trimming took off 1 base at V and 4 bases at J, with 8 bases between the two ends. Germline values: CDR1 MNHEY, CDR2 SVGEGT. This CDR3 reads CASSYLSVYEQYF. The CDR3 bases are TGTGCCAGCAGTTACTTGAGCGTTTACGAGCAGTACTTC.

This clone has only a few counts. The chain has TRBV27 and TRBJ2-7; the match to TRBD1 covers 10 bases. The germline gives CDR1 MNHEY, CDR2 SMNVEV (reference sequence). The CDR3 is made up of 14 amino acids. V lost 6 bases, J lost 2 bases, and 4 bases stayed unmatched. The CDR3 DNA sequence: TGTGCCAGCAGACGGACAGGGGGTACCTACGAGCAGTACTTC. Its translation: CASRRTGGTYEQYF.

The chain is built from TRBV4-3 and TRBJ2-7, with 12 bases identical to TRBD2. The CDR3 runs 15 residues. Germline CDR1 reads LGHNA; CDR2 reads YSLEER. V shed 3 bases, J shed 2 bases, and the junction held 2 bases outside the gene matches. CDR3 nucleotide sequence: TGCGCCAGCAGCCATGGACTAGCGGGAACCTACGAGCAGTACTTC. Amino acid sequence: CASSHGLAGTYEQYF.

The chain joins TRBV6-2 or TRBV6-3 to TRBJ1-5; D uncertain. The CDR3 runs 14 residues. The V end was cut by 4 bases, the J end by 7 bases, with 14 bases between. Germline loops: CDR1 MNHEY, CDR2 SVGEGT. In nucleotides, the CDR3 is TGTGCCAGCAGTTTGACCCCACGGAGACAGCCCCAGCATTTT. Translated, it gives CASSLTPRRQPQHF.

The V call is TRBV27, the J call TRBJ2-7, with 8 positions matching TRBD2. With 2 bases clipped from V and 9 bases from J, the junction kept 6 bases outside the gene matches. There are 13 residues in the CDR3. CDR1 and CDR2 from the germline V gene are MNHEY and SMNVEV (reference sequence). CDR3 nucleotide sequence: TGTGCCAGCAGTTTACTTAGCGGGGAGGTGCAGTACTTC. It specifies CASSLLSGEVQYF.

This clone was seen ten or more times. The chain joins TRBV29-1 to TRBJ1-2; no firm D call. Germline loops: CDR1 SQVTM, CDR2 ANQGSEA. The CDR3 contains 10 residues. V was trimmed by 5 bases and J by 6 bases, leaving 7 bases between them. This CDR3 reads CSVSQNGYTF. CDR3 coding DNA: TGCAGCGTTTCACAGAATGGCTACACCTTC.

This rearrangement joins TRBV28 to TRBJ1-5; 9 positions match TRBD1. The germline CDR1 and CDR2 sequences are MDHEN and SYDVKM. J was trimmed by 6 bases and V by 6 bases; bases with no gene match: 6. This CDR3 spans 14 amino acids. In DNA, the CDR3 is TGTGCCAGCAGCACAACAGGGGGCGTTCAGCCCCAGCATTTT. Its protein product is CASSTTGGVQPQHF. The whole variable domain, filled in from reference TRBV28 and TRBJ1-5, reads DVKVTQSSRYLVKRTGEKVFLECVQDMDHENMFWYRQDPGLGLRLIYFSYDVKMKEKGDIPEGYSVSREKKERFSLILESASTNQTSMYLCASSTTGGVQPQHFGDGTRLSIL.

The rearrangement uses TRBV2 and TRBJ2-2; TRBD2 is a possible D gene (6 bases). CDR1 is SNHLY, CDR2 FYNNEI, per germline. Trimming stripped 6 bases from V and 4 bases from J, with 15 bases between. This CDR3 is 15 amino acids long. The CDR3: CASRWGEVSTGELFF. CDR3 DNA sequence: TGTGCCAGCAGGTGGGGGGAAGTGAGCACCGGGGAGCTGTTTTTT.

The table lists this clone with a few counts. The rearrangement links TRBV10-3 to TRBJ1-1; D gene ambiguous. V lost 8 bases to trimming and J lost 1 base, with 11 bases between them. The V gene's germline CDR1 is ENHRY and CDR2 SYGVKD. The CDR3 contains 13 residues. Written as DNA, the CDR3 is TGTGCCATCCGTCGAACAGAGAACACTGAAGCTTTCTTT. Its protein product is CAIRRTENTEAFF.

The V call is TRBV19, the J call TRBJ1-6; 8 nucleotides align to TRBD1. V lost 3 bases, J lost 12 bases, and 7 bases stayed unmatched. The length of the CDR3 is 14 residues. CDR1 is LNHDA, CDR2 SQIVND, per germline (reference sequence). The CDR3 DNA sequence: TGTGCCAGTAGTATCAGAGACAGGGGCGTACCCCTCCACTTT. Residues: CASSIRDRGVPLHF.

The chain couples TRBV19 to TRBJ1-5, with a possible D match to TRBD1 (5 bases). CDR1 LNHDA and CDR2 SQIVND come from the germline V gene (reference sequence). The V end lost 5 bases, the J end lost 2 bases, and 16 bases lay between the germline ends. The length of the CDR3 is 16 residues. Here the CDR3 reads CASSPNPRQRNQPQHF. The CDR3 nucleotides read TGTGCCAGTAGTCCGAATCCTAGACAGCGCAATCAGCCCCAGCATTTT.

This clone was counted a few times. The chain joins TRBV6-5 to TRBJ2-7; possibly TRBD2 for D (6 bases). Trimming removed 8 bases from V and 2 bases from J, with 16 bases in between. The CDR3 sequence is 14 residues long. The V gene's germline CDR1 is MNHEY and CDR2 SVGAGI. The CDR3 sequence: CASSWRGPTYEQYF. DNA of the CDR3: TGTGCCAGCTCATGGAGGGGCCCCACCTACGAGCAGTACTTC.

J is TRBJ1-5 and V is TRBV30; possibly TRBD1 for D (5 bases). Germline V gene sequence: CDR1 GTSNPN, CDR2 SVGIG (reference sequence). The CDR3 has 13 residues. Trimming took off 5 bases at V and 1 base at J, with 9 bases between the two ends. The CDR3 loop reads CAWGAGSNQPQHF. CDR3 nucleotides: TGTGCCTGGGGGGCGGGAAGCAATCAGCCCCAGCATTTT.

CDR3 in amino acids: CASSPGVSGTYEQYF. The CDR3 nucleotides read TGTGCCAGCTCACCAGGTGTATCGGGAACCTACGAGCAGTACTTC. This chain joins TRBV18 and TRBJ2-7; D possibly corresponds to TRBD2 (5 bases). The CDR3 consists of 15 residues. The germline V gene encodes CDR1 KGHSH and CDR2 LQKENI. Trimming took 2 bases from V and 2 from J, leaving 13 bases between them.

The J gene is TRBJ1-1, the V gene TRBV30; D may be TRBD1 (5 bases). CDR3 length: 16 amino acids. Trimming stripped 2 bases from V and 0 bases from J, with 16 bases between. The germline gives CDR1 GTSNPN, CDR2 SVGIG (reference sequence). The CDR3 DNA reads as TGTGCCTGGAGTTCCGGGGGGTGGCGGCTGAACACTGAAGCTTTCTTT. This encodes CAWSSGGWRLNTEAFF.

The chain employs TRBV5-5 and TRBJ1-2, with 7 positions matching TRBD1. Germline V lookup: CDR1 SGHKS, CDR2 YYEKEE (reference sequence). The CDR3 is 13 amino acids. V lost 3 bases to trimming and J lost 4 bases; unmatched junction nucleotides: 3. CDR3 residues: CASSSRDSYGYTF. DNA for the CDR3: TGTGCCAGCAGCTCCCGGGACAGCTATGGCTACACCTTC.

The chain combines TRBV2 with TRBJ2-3; the D is unclear. Germline-derived CDR1 and CDR2 are SNHLY and FYNNEI. The CDR3 has 12 amino acids. V shed 8 bases and J shed 2 bases, with 8 bases lying between them. The CDR3, as DNA: TGTGCCAGCGGTGTATTCACAGATACGCAGTATTTT. It encodes CASGVFTDTQYF.

The CDR3 region has the DNA TGTGCCAGCAGGCCGACTAGCGGAAGGTCCGGTGAGCAGTTCTTC. Translation gives CASRPTSGRSGEQFF. This chain connects TRBV2 to TRBJ2-1; 9 positions agree with TRBD2. The CDR3 is 15 amino acids. Germline V gene sequence: CDR1 SNHLY, CDR2 FYNNEI. V was clipped by 6 bases and J by 9 bases; unmatched bases: 12.

The V gene is TRBV28, the J gene TRBJ1-1; 9 bases map to TRBD1. Germline V gene sequence: CDR1 MDHEN, CDR2 SYDVKM. The CDR3 totals 13 residues. With 6 bases clipped from V and 4 bases from J, the junction kept 3 bases outside the gene matches. CDR3 residues: CASRDRGFTEAFF. Written as DNA, the CDR3 is TGTGCCAGCAGGGACAGGGGTTTCACTGAAGCTTTCTTT.

This clone has only one observation. The chain is built from TRBV24-1 and TRBJ2-3; D gene unclear. V dropped 2 bases and J dropped 5 bases, with 13 bases sitting between them. CDR3 length: 15 residues. CDR1 and CDR2 (germline): KGHDR, SFDVKD. The CDR3 reads CATSDSSNTGDTQYF. The CDR3 coding sequence is TGTGCCACCAGTGATTCCTCTAATACGGGAGATACGCAGTATTTT.

Ten or more counts support this clone. This chain uses TRBV7-9 with TRBJ2-2; D possibly corresponds to TRBD2 (6 bases). CDR1 is SEHNR, CDR2 FQNEAQ, per germline (reference sequence). There are 13 residues in the CDR3. The V end lost 5 bases, the J end lost 9 bases, and 13 bases lay between the germline ends. For the CDR3, the DNA is TGTGCCAGCAGCATACGGGGGACCCGGGAGCTGTTTTTT. Protein product: CASSIRGTRELFF.